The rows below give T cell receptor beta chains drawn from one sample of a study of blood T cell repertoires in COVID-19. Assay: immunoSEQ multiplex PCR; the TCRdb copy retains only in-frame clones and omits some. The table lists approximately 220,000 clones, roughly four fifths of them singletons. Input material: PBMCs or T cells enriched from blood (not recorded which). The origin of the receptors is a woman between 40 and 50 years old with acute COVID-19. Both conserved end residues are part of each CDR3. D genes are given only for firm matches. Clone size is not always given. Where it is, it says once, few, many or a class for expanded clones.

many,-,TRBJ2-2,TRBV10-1,CAKGGMNTGELFF,TGCGCCAAGGGCGGGATGAACACCGGGGAGCTGTTTTTT
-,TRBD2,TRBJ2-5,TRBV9,CASSVGAGEYQETQYF,TGTGCCAGCAGCGTAGGAGCGGGAGAGTATCAAGAGACCCAGTACTTC
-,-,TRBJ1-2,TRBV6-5,CASSSYSGTNYGYTF,TGTGCCAGCAGTTCTTACAGCGGGACTAACTATGGCTACACCTTC
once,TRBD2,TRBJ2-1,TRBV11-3,CASSSRLAGVVDEQFF,TGTGCCAGCAGCTCGCGACTAGCGGGAGTGGTGGATGAGCAGTTCTTC
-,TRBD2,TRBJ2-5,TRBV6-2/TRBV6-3,CASSYGTSYQETQYF,TGTGCCAGCAGTTACGGGACTAGCTACCAAGAGACCCAGTACTTC
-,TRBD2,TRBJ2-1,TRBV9,CASSKGLAGINNEQFF,TGTGCCAGCAGCAAAGGACTAGCGGGGATCAACAATGAGCAGTTCTTC
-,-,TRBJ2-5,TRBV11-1,CASSLGSTASQYF,TGTGCCAGCAGCTTGGGCTCCACCGCCTCTCAGTACTTC
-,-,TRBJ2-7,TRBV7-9,CASSLDGGMISYEQYF,TGTGCCAGCAGCTTAGACGGGGGAATGATATCCTACGAGCAGTACTTC
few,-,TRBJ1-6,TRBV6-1,CASSEVADSPLHF,TGTGCCAGCAGTGAAGTAGCCGATTCACCCCTCCACTTT
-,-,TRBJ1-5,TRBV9,CASRQGANQPQHF,TGTGCCAGCAGGCAGGGTGCCAATCAGCCCCAGCATTTT
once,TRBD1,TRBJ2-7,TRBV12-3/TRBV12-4,CASSGQAYEQYF,TGTGCCAGCAGCGGACAGGCCTACGAGCAGTACTTC
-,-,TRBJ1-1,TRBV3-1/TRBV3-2,CASSQNRQAVRKNTEAFF,TGTGCCAGCAGCCAAAATAGACAGGCGGTTCGAAAGAACACTGAAGCTTTCTTT
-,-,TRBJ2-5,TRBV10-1,CASSMTIQETQYF,TGCGCCAGCAGTATGACAATCCAAGAGACCCAGTACTTC
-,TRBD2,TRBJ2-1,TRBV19,CASSINPLAGGNEQFF,TGTGCCAGTAGTATTAACCCCCTAGCGGGAGGGAATGAGCAGTTCTTC
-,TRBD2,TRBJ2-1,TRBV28,CASSIMGLAEFF,TGTGCCAGCAGTATAATGGGACTAGCGGAGTTCTTC
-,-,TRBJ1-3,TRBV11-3,CASSTGTGSIGNTIYF,TGTGCCAGCAGTACAGGCACAGGGTCTATTGGAAACACCATATATTTT
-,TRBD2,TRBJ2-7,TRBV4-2,CASSQESTSGGIGDEQYF,TGTGCCAGCAGCCAAGAGTCTACTAGCGGTGGAATTGGGGACGAGCAGTACTTC
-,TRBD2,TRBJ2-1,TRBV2,CASSEVVAGAYNEQFF,TGTGCCAGCAGTGAAGTAGTCGCGGGAGCATACAATGAGCAGTTCTTC
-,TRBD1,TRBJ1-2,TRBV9,CASSGFLTGVNYGYTF,TGTGCCAGCAGCGGATTCCTGACAGGGGTTAACTATGGCTACACCTTC
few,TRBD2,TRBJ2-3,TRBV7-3,CASSLGPTSGGTDTQYF,TGTGCCAGCAGCTTAGGGCCTACTAGCGGGGGAACAGATACGCAGTATTTT
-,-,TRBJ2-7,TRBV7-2,CASSSWDGEDEQYF,TGTGCCAGCAGCTCATGGGACGGGGAGGACGAGCAGTACTTC
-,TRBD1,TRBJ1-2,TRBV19,CASSPAGDRGDGYTF,TGTGCCAGTAGTCCGGCGGGGGACAGGGGCGACGGCTACACCTTC
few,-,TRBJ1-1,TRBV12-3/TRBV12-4,CASTQGSTEAFF,TGTGCCAGCACCCAGGGGAGCACTGAAGCTTTCTTT
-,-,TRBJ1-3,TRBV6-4,CASSEIGGGNTIYF,TGTGCCAGCAGTGAAATAGGGGGTGGAAACACCATATATTTT
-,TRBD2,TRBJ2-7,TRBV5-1,CASSTDPSGVSSYEQYF,TGCGCCAGCAGCACGGATCCGAGCGGGGTTAGCTCCTACGAGCAGTACTTC
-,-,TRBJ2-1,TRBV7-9,CASSLIRESYNEQFF,TGTGCCAGCAGCTTAATCCGGGAATCCTACAATGAGCAGTTCTTC
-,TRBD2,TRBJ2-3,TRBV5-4,CASSLGTSGGLTDTQYF,TGTGCCAGCAGCTTGGGGACTAGCGGGGGACTCACAGATACGCAGTATTTT
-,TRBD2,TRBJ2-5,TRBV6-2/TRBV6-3,CASSYSSGRGETQYF,TGTGCCAGCAGTTACTCGAGCGGGAGGGGGGAGACCCAGTACTTC
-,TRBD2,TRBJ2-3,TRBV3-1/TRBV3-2,CASSHNKGLAGSDTQYF,TGTGCCAGCAGCCACAACAAGGGACTAGCGGGGTCAGATACGCAGTATTTT
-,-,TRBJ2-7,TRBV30,CAWGLTYEQYF,TGTGCCTGGGGACTAACCTACGAGCAGTACTTC
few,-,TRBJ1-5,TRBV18,CASSPTEVNQPQHF,TGTGCCAGCTCCCCGACGGAGGTCAATCAGCCCCAGCATTTT
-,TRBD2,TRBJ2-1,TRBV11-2,CASSLVSRPGGRSEQFF,TGTGCCAGCAGCTTAGTATCCAGACCGGGGGGGAGGAGTGAGCAGTTCTTC
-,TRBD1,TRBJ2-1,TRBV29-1,CSVLSGTGGIYNEQFF,TGCAGCGTTTTGAGTGGGACAGGGGGGATCTACAATGAGCAGTTCTTC
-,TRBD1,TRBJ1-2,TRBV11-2,CASSRGQGGVKYGYTF,TGTGCCAGCAGCCGTGGACAGGGAGGGGTAAAATATGGCTACACCTTC
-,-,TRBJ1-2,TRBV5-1,CASSLDSNYGYTF,TGCGCCAGCAGCTTGGACAGTAACTATGGCTACACCTTC
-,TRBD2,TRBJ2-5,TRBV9,CASSPLAGGPGETQYF,TGTGCCAGCAGCCCATTAGCGGGGGGGCCTGGAGAGACCCAGTACTTC
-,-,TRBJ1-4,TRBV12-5,CASGLASPERESNEKLFF,TGTGCTAGTGGTTTGGCCTCCCCCGAGAGGGAATCCAATGAAAAACTGTTTTTT
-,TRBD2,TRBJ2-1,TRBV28,CASSSSGTSNEQFF,TGTGCCAGCAGTTCAAGCGGGACTAGCAATGAGCAGTTCTTC
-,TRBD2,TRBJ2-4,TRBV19,CASSTQGLAGGQLAKNIQYF,TGTGCCAGTAGTACGCAAGGACTAGCGGGAGGCCAACTAGCCAAAAACATTCAGTACTTC
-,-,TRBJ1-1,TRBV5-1,CASSTTRGGTEAFF,TGCGCCAGCAGCACAACGAGGGGGGGCACTGAAGCTTTCTTT
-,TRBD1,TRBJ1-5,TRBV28,CASRTGQGLPGVQPQHF,TGTGCCAGCAGGACGGGACAGGGTTTGCCGGGGGTCCAGCCCCAGCATTTT
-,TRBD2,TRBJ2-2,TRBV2,CASSEHGGAPPGELFF,TGTGCCAGCAGTGAACACGGGGGGGCCCCCCCCGGGGAGCTGTTTTTT
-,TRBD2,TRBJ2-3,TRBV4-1,CASSQDLTSGVTDTQYF,TGCGCCAGCAGCCAAGATTTGACTAGCGGGGTTACAGATACGCAGTATTTT
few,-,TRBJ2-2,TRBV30,CAWSLKGGGTGELFF,TGTGCCTGGAGTTTAAAAGGAGGAGGTACCGGGGAGCTGTTTTTT
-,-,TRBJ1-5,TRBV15,CATSSYRDSNQPQHF,TGTGCCACCAGCAGCTACAGGGATAGTAATCAGCCCCAGCATTTT
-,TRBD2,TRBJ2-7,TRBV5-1,CASSLLAGELGEQYF,TGCGCCAGCAGCTTACTAGCGGGGGAGCTTGGGGAGCAGTACTTC
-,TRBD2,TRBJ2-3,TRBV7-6,CASSLEGGLAGDTQYF,TGTGCCAGCAGCTTAGAGGGAGGACTAGCGGGGGATACGCAGTATTTT
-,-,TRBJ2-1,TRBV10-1,CASSETQRHRNEQFF,TGCGCCAGCAGTGAGACCCAGCGCCATCGCAATGAGCAGTTCTTC
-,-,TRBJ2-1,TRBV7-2,CASSFSTLREQFF,TGTGCCAGCAGCTTTTCCACCCTCCGGGAGCAGTTCTTC
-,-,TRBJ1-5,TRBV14,CASSQGARPQHF,TGTGCCAGCAGCCAGGGGGCAAGGCCCCAGCATTTT
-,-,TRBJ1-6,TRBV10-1,CASSESLVSPLHF,TGCGCCAGCAGTGAGTCCCTAGTATCACCCCTCCACTTT
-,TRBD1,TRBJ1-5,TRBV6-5,CASSQGATQPQHF,TGTGCCAGCAGTCAGGGGGCCACTCAGCCCCAGCATTTT
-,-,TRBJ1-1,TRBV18,CASSRNRAQQMDTEAFF,TGTGCCAGCTCACGAAACAGGGCCCAGCAAATGGACACTGAAGCTTTCTTT